The next 32 T cell receptor beta chains were all read from a single sample in a study of OX40 agonist ivuxolimab in advanced cancers. Clones were sequenced by immunoSEQ multiplex PCR, and TCRdb holds only the in-frame ones, with some missing. The table includes roughly 100,000 clones, roughly nine tenths detected once. The material was CD4+ or CD8+ T cells sorted from blood, obtained in a trial of the OX40 agonist ivuxolimab. The receptors stem from an adult with an advanced solid tumor such as melanoma, head and neck, liver or kidney cancer.

The CDR3 is CAIRGAGVGNNEQFF. CDR3 in DNA: TGTGCCATCAGGGGGGCGGGAGTTGGCAACAATGAGCAGTTCTTC. The chain is built from TRBV10-3 and TRBJ2-1, with a tentative D call TRBD2 (7 bases). CDR3 length equals 15 residues. V dropped 6 bases and J dropped 5 bases, with 17 bases sitting between them. CDR1 ENHRY and CDR2 SYGVKD come from the germline V gene.

This chain joins TRBV4-3 and TRBJ1-1; D uncertain. The CDR3 totals 14 residues. Germline V gene sequence: CDR1 LGHNA, CDR2 YSLEER. With 1 base removed from V and 4 bases from J, the gap between germline ends came to 10 bases. DNA for the CDR3: TGCGCCAGCAGCCAAGGGCAGGCTTTCACTGAAGCTTTCTTT. This translates into CASSQGQAFTEAFF.

The gene calls are TRBV7-2 and TRBJ2-7; 12 nucleotides align to TRBD2. Losses at the gene ends were 5 bases for V and 6 bases for J; bases not matched to a gene: 11. Germline CDR1 SGHTA, CDR2 FQGNSA. The CDR3 has 16 residues. The CDR3 DNA reads TGTGCCAGCAGCCCCCAGGGTCCACTAGCGGGAGGCGAGCAGTACTTC. The encoded protein is CASSPQGPLAGGEQYF.

This rearrangement joins TRBV18 to TRBJ1-5; weak D call: TRBD1 (6 bases). The CDR3 is made up of 16 amino acids. Germline CDR1 is KGHSH and CDR2 is LQKENI. V was cut by 3 bases and J by 2 bases, with 14 bases left in between. CDR3 DNA sequence: TGTGCCAGCTCACCTCAGGGGCTCGCGGGCAATCAGCCCCAGCATTTT. It codes for CASSPQGLAGNQPQHF.

The V gene is TRBV14, the J gene TRBJ1-1; TRBD1 matches 10 bases. Germline V gene data show CDR1 as SGHDN and CDR2 as FVKESK. Trimming took 4 bases from V and 5 from J; bases not matched to a gene: 10. The CDR3 runs 16 residues. CDR3 nucleotides: TGTGCCAGCAGCCTCCTGACAGGGGGCGCAGGGACTGAAGCTTTCTTT. It encodes CASSLLTGGAGTEAFF.

This clone was seen more than once but under ten times. This chain uses TRBV7-2 with TRBJ2-5; 7 nucleotides agree with TRBD1. CDR3 length: 14 residues. Trimming took 1 base from V and 3 from J; bases not matched to a gene: 2. CDR1 and CDR2 (germline): SGHTA, FQGNSA. The CDR3 DNA reads TGTGCCAGCAGCTTAGGGGGACAGAAAGAGACCCAGTACTTC. It translates to CASSLGGQKETQYF.

This clone appeared a single time. The chain has TRBV30 and TRBJ2-4; a possible D gene is TRBD2 (6 bases). Trimming pared 0 bases from V and 16 bases from J, leaving 16 bases between. This CDR3 spans 12 amino acids. Looked up from germline, CDR1 is GTSNPN and CDR2 is SVGIG (reference sequence). CDR3 region: CAWSVPGGRLYF. CDR3 DNA sequence: TGTGCCTGGAGTGTACCCGGGGGACGGTTATACTTC.

The sample holds one count of this clone. The genes are TRBV29-1 and TRBJ1-4, with D perhaps matching TRBD1 (5 bases). The V gene's germline CDR1 is SQVTM and CDR2 ANQGSEA. The CDR3 runs 12 residues. V was pared by 2 bases and J by 11 bases, with 12 bases between. Here the CDR3 reads CSVEMERDKLFF. In DNA, the CDR3 is TGCAGCGTTGAAATGGAGCGGGACAAACTGTTTTTT.

The chain couples TRBV7-9 to TRBJ1-2, with 7 bases identical to TRBD1. The CDR3 totals 14 residues. CDR1 and CDR2 from the germline V gene are SEHNR and FQNEAQ (reference sequence). J gave up 8 bases and V 5 bases, and 11 bases lay outside the gene matches. The CDR3: CASSRDRVEAGYTF. CDR3 coding DNA: TGTGCCAGCAGCCGTGACAGGGTAGAGGCAGGCTACACCTTC.

CDR3 coding DNA: TGTGCCAGCAGCTCCGCCCGGAGGGGCTCCTACAATGAGCAGTTCTTC. Protein: CASSSARRGSYNEQFF. This chain links TRBV7-2 with TRBJ2-1, with D perhaps matching TRBD2 (6 bases). Germline lookup yields CDR1 SGHTA and CDR2 FQGNSA. Deletions cut 4 bases from V and 0 bases from J, with 13 bases between. The CDR3 has 16 residues. The full variable domain, in which reference TRBV7-2 and TRBJ2-1 provide the parts outside the CDR3, is GAGVSQSPSNKVTEKGKDVELRCDPISGHTALYWYRQSLGQGLEFLIYFQGNSAPDKSGLPSDRFSAERTGGSVSTLTIQRTQQEDSAVYLCASSSARRGSYNEQFFGPGTRLTVL.

The chain links TRBV19 to TRBJ1-6; a possible D gene is TRBD1 (5 bases). Germline-derived CDR1 and CDR2 are LNHDA and SQIVND (reference sequence). V was clipped by 5 bases and J by 9 bases, with 14 bases between them. The CDR3 sequence is 14 residues long. The CDR3 spells CASSLPGVSSPLHF. DNA for the CDR3: TGTGCCAGTAGTCTCCCGGGGGTTTCTTCACCCCTCCACTTT.

This chain links TRBV6-5 with TRBJ2-5, with a weak D call TRBD2 (6 bases). Germline V gene data show CDR1 as MNHEY and CDR2 as SVGAGI. Trimming cost V 5 bases and J 4 bases, with 11 bases left between them. The CDR3 consists of 13 residues. As DNA, the CDR3 is TGTGCCAGCAGTCCCGGGACTCCAGAGACCCAGTACTTC. Amino acid sequence: CASSPGTPETQYF.

This chain connects TRBV29-1 to TRBJ1-2; D perhaps matches TRBD1 (6 bases). The CDR3 totals 13 residues. Between the trimmed V and J ends, which lost 3 bases and 5 bases, there was a span of 13 bases. CDR1 and CDR2 (germline): SQVTM, ANQGSEA. The CDR3 region is CSVELGAGYGYTF. In DNA, the CDR3 is TGCAGCGTTGAGCTGGGGGCGGGGTATGGCTACACCTTC.

V is TRBV11-2 and J is TRBJ2-3, with 13 nucleotides matching TRBD2. Unmatched junction bases numbered 11, after V lost 4 bases and J lost 4 bases. CDR1 and CDR2 from the germline V gene are SGHAT and FQNNGV. This CDR3 is 18 amino acids long. The CDR3 DNA reads TGTGCCAGCAGCTCGCCGGGACTAGCGGGGATTCAAGCAGATACGCAGTATTTT. Amino acid sequence: CASSSPGLAGIQADTQYF.

This clone was seen ten or more times. The chain employs TRBV5-1 and TRBJ1-4, with D unclear. The length of the CDR3 is 12 residues. V lost 0 bases and J lost 7, with 4 bases in between. Germline CDR1 is SGHRS and CDR2 is YFSETQ. This CDR3 is CASSLDSEKLFF. Here the CDR3 DNA reads TGCGCCAGCAGCTTGGATAGTGAAAAACTGTTTTTT.

This clone was counted only a few times. J is TRBJ2-1 and V is TRBV7-2, with TRBD2 identical over 7 bases. V dropped 3 bases and J dropped 1; count of bases not matched to a gene: 3. The CDR3 extends over 15 amino acids. Germline values: CDR1 SGHTA, CDR2 FQGNSA. CDR3 loop: CASSFSSGSYNEQFF. As DNA, the CDR3 is TGTGCCAGCAGCTTTTCTAGCGGTTCCTACAATGAGCAGTTCTTC.

This clone has just one count. In DNA form, the CDR3 reads TGTGCCAGCAGTTTTAGCGGGGGCAACAATGAGCAGTTCTTC. It encodes CASSFSGGNNEQFF. The chain joins TRBV6-1 to TRBJ2-1; 9 positions agree with TRBD2. Germline CDR1 is MNHNS and CDR2 is SASEGT. The CDR3 totals 14 residues. V lost 5 bases, J lost 5 bases, and 4 bases stayed unmatched.

The chain combines TRBV30 with TRBJ2-7; 8 bases are shared with TRBD2. The J segment lost 4 bases and the V segment lost 1 base, leaving 3 bases of the junction unmatched. This CDR3 has 13 amino acids. The germline gives CDR1 GTSNPN, CDR2 SVGIG (reference sequence). CDR3: CAWSAGGGYEQYF. Written as DNA, the CDR3 is TGTGCCTGGAGTGCGGGAGGGGGTTACGAGCAGTACTTC.

The chain is built from TRBV2 and TRBJ2-1, with 9 bases identical to TRBD2. The CDR3 is 14 amino acids. V lost 7 bases to trimming and J lost 2 bases; unmatched junction nucleotides: 3. In germline, CDR1 is SNHLY, CDR2 FYNNEI. This CDR3 is CASNRLAAYNEQFF. The CDR3 DNA reads as TGTGCCAGCAACCGACTAGCGGCCTACAATGAGCAGTTCTTC.

The genes are TRBV7-3 and TRBJ2-1; 8 bases line up with TRBD2. After removal of 2 bases from V and 5 bases from J, the junction contained 5 bases not matched to a gene. The length of the CDR3 is 15 residues. Germline CDR1 reads SGHTA; CDR2 reads FQGTGA. The CDR3 DNA is TGTGCCAGCAGCTTAGGGACTAGTAAAAACAATGAGCAGTTCTTC. This encodes CASSLGTSKNNEQFF.

This sequence joins TRBV13 and TRBJ2-3; TRBD2 agrees at 8 bases. This CDR3 has 18 amino acids. V was pared by 5 bases and J by 3 bases, with 16 bases of the junction left unmatched. Germline CDR1 and CDR2: PRHDT and FYEKMQ (reference sequence). This chain's CDR3 is CASSPPLQREYVTDTQYF. DNA for the CDR3: TGTGCCAGCAGCCCACCCCTTCAGCGGGAGTATGTAACAGATACGCAGTATTTT.

This rearrangement joins TRBV6-1 to TRBJ1-2, with D unresolved. Germline assignment: CDR1 MNHNS and CDR2 SASEGT. The CDR3 is made up of 13 amino acids. Deletions cut 7 bases from V and 7 bases from J, with 16 bases between. The CDR3 is CASTLIDSRGYTF. In nucleotides, the CDR3 is TGTGCCAGCACCCTAATCGACTCACGTGGCTACACCTTC.

The chain recombines TRBV13 with TRBJ2-1; a weak D match, TRBD1 (5 bases). The CDR3 is 17 amino acids. CDR1 is PRHDT and CDR2 is FYEKMQ in the germline V gene (reference sequence). V was pared by 5 bases and J by 9 bases, with 26 bases between. The CDR3 loop is CASSLTSQGIHDGEQFF. In nucleotides, the CDR3 is TGTGCCAGCAGCCTAACATCCCAGGGAATTCATGATGGTGAGCAGTTCTTC.

The chain employs TRBV5-1 and TRBJ2-1; 7 bases align to TRBD1. Germline values: CDR1 SGHRS, CDR2 YFSETQ. The CDR3 is 14 residues long. Unmatched junction bases numbered 8, after V lost 6 bases and J lost 5 bases. CDR3 DNA: TGCGCCAGCAAACTGACAGGGCCCGACAATGAGCAGTTCTTC. It yields the protein CASKLTGPDNEQFF.

This rearrangement joins TRBV29-1 to TRBJ2-7; 7 positions agree with TRBD1. J lost 5 bases, V lost 4 bases, and 5 bases had no gene match. The CDR3 spans 12 residues. Germline CDR1 is SQVTM and CDR2 is ANQGSEA. CDR3 in amino acids: CSVAGGRNEQYF. Written as DNA, the CDR3 is TGCAGCGTTGCAGGGGGTAGGAACGAGCAGTACTTC.

J is TRBJ2-2 and V is TRBV7-2; D is possibly TRBD1 (6 bases). The V end lost 2 bases, the J end lost 7 bases, and 11 bases lay between the germline ends. CDR1 SGHTA and CDR2 FQGNSA come from the germline V gene. CDR3 length: 14 amino acids. CDR3 in amino acids: CASSLNTGIGELFF. CDR3 in DNA: TGTGCCAGCAGCTTAAACACAGGGATCGGGGAGCTGTTTTTT.

V gene TRBV7-9 combines with J gene TRBJ2-3; D is uncertain. V lost 0 bases and J lost 1, with 5 bases in between. This CDR3 region has 14 residues. Per germline, CDR1 SEHNR and CDR2 FQNEAQ (reference sequence). The CDR3 loop reads CASSLAGGTDTQYF. In nucleotides, the CDR3 is TGTGCCAGCAGCTTAGCTGGTGGCACAGATACGCAGTATTTT. The whole variable domain, filled in from reference TRBV7-9 and TRBJ2-3, reads DTGVSQNPRHKITKRGQNVTFRCDPISEHNRLYWYRQTLGQGPEFLTYFQNEAQLEKSRLLSDRFSAERPKGSFSTLEIQRTEQGDSAMYLCASSLAGGTDTQYFGPGTRLTVL.

This clone occurred once. This sequence joins TRBV2 and TRBJ1-1; D unclear. The V end lost 4 bases, the J end lost 12 bases, and 12 bases lay between the germline ends. The CDR3 extends over 11 amino acids. CDR1 is SNHLY, CDR2 FYNNEI, per germline. The CDR3 region is CASSVSEAPFF. The CDR3, as DNA: TGTGCCAGCAGTGTCTCAGAGGCTCCTTTCTTT.

The J gene is TRBJ1-4, the V gene TRBV19, with TRBD1 matching over 9 bases. This CDR3 is 15 amino acids long. Per germline, CDR1 LNHDA and CDR2 SQIVND (reference sequence). V was clipped by 2 bases and J by 8 bases; unmatched bases: 6. This CDR3 is CASSILTGGGEKLFF. The CDR3 region has the DNA TGTGCCAGTAGTATACTGACAGGGGGGGGCGAAAAACTGTTTTTT.

Only one count was recorded for this clone. The gene calls are TRBV11-3 and TRBJ1-5; 8 bases agree with TRBD1. The CDR3 has 15 residues. The junction had 16 bases not matched to a gene; V was cut back by 2 bases and J by 16 bases. Germline V lookup: CDR1 SGHNT, CDR2 YENEEA. CDR3 sequence: CASSLSGTGGGKIHF. Here the CDR3 DNA reads TGTGCCAGCAGCTTATCCGGGACAGGAGGGGGTAAAATACATTTT. Looking up the rest from reference TRBV11-3 and TRBJ1-5 gives the full variable domain: EAGVVQSPRYKIIEKKQPVAFWCNPISGHNTLYWYLQNLGQGPELLIRYENEEAVDDSQLPKDRFSAERLKGVDSTLKIQPAELGDSAVYLCASSLSGTGGGKIHFGDGTRLSIL.

This clone was recorded a few times. The rearrangement uses TRBV9 and TRBJ2-5, with D tentatively TRBD1 (5 bases). Trimming stripped 3 bases from V and 5 bases from J, with 14 bases between. This CDR3 is 14 amino acids long. CDR1 SGDLS and CDR2 YYNGEE come from the germline V gene. As DNA, the CDR3 is TGTGCCAGCAGCGGCACAGGTCTCCCGGAGACCCAGTACTTC. This encodes CASSGTGLPETQYF.

This chain uses TRBV11-2 with TRBJ1-5; no reliable D call. Trimming removed 1 base from V and 7 bases from J, with 8 bases in between. The length of the CDR3 is 13 residues. Looked up from germline, CDR1 is SGHAT and CDR2 is FQNNGV. The CDR3 reads CASSLVPGQPQHF. In DNA, the CDR3 is TGTGCCAGCAGCTTAGTTCCCGGGCAGCCCCAGCATTTT.